A selection of T cell receptor beta chains follows, all from one sample in a study of cytomegalovirus exposure and HLA in healthy donors. This table comes from immunoSEQ multiplex PCR, and its TCRdb copy is limited to in-frame clones, with some not included. The data show about 73,000 clones, 75% seen once. Input material: PBMCs. All receptors come from a man between 65 and 79 years old in good health and CMV-seronegative. Both conserved end residues are part of each CDR3. A D gene is named only where the DNA matches it firmly. The size of a clone is reported for some rows only, either as once, few or many, or as a class for expanded clones.

J	V	size	D	DNA	CDR3
TRBJ1-6	TRBV5-1	.	.	TGCGCCAGCAGCTTGGTCGCGGGGAATGATTCACCCCTCCACTTT	CASSLVAGNDSPLHF
TRBJ2-4	TRBV30	.	TRBD2	TGTGCCTGGAGTCCCCGACTAGCGGGAGGGGTTCTAGCCAAAAACATTCAGTACTTC	CAWSPRLAGGVLAKNIQYF
TRBJ2-7	TRBV6-1	few	TRBD1	TGTGCCAGCAGTGAACCCGGGACAGGGAGCTACGAGCAGTACTTC	CASSEPGTGSYEQYF
TRBJ2-5	TRBV15	.	TRBD1	TGTGCCACCAGTGTTCAGGGGGTTGAGACCCAGTACTTC	CATSVQGVETQYF
TRBJ2-7	TRBV7-6	.	.	TGTGCCAGCAGCTTGACTCCTAACAATCCTTACGAGCAGTACTTC	CASSLTPNNPYEQYF
TRBJ1-6	TRBV7-2	.	.	TGTGCCAGCAGCCGAGAGACGGGTTCACCCCTCCACTTT	CASSRETGSPLHF
TRBJ2-7	TRBV7-2	.	TRBD2	TGTGCCAGCAGCTTGGGACTAGCGGGAGTTTCCGAGCAGTACTTC	CASSLGLAGVSEQYF
TRBJ2-1	TRBV11-3	.	TRBD2	TGTGCCAGCAGCTTAGGATACCGCGGGGGGGCGGGAAACCCAGGTAATGAGCAGTTCTTC	CASSLGYRGGAGNPGNEQFF
TRBJ2-7	TRBV2	.	TRBD1	TGTGCCAGCAGCGACTGGGACAGGGGGATCTACGAGCAGTACTTC	CASSDWDRGIYEQYF
TRBJ1-5	TRBV6-5	.	TRBD1	TGTGCCAGCAGTTCGAGACAGGGAGGCAATCAGCCCCAGCATTTT	CASSSRQGGNQPQHF
TRBJ1-2	TRBV10-3	few	.	TGTGCCAGCAGTCCCGGGTCGACTACCCATGGCTACACCTTC	CASSPGSTTHGYTF
TRBJ1-3	TRBV5-5	once	.	TGTGCCAGCAGCTTGGGGACTTTTTCTGGAAACACCATATATTTT	CASSLGTFSGNTIYF
TRBJ1-4	TRBV6-5	.	TRBD1	TGTGCCAGCAGTGCGTGGACAGGGGAAAATGAAAAACTGTTTTTT	CASSAWTGENEKLFF
TRBJ1-6	TRBV11-2	.	TRBD1	TGTGCCAGCAGCAACACCGGGACAGGGAATTCACCCCTCCACTTT	CASSNTGTGNSPLHF
TRBJ2-5	TRBV7-9	.	.	TGTTCCAGCAGCCCCGGTCGGCAGGGGGAGACCCAGTACTTC	CSSSPGRQGETQYF
TRBJ2-3	TRBV6-5	.	TRBD2	TGTGCCAGCAGGGCGGGGGTCATTAAAGCAGATACGCAGTATTTT	CASRAGVIKADTQYF
TRBJ1-4	TRBV19	.	.	TGTGCCAGTAGTATAAAGGACTTAAGAGGAGAAAAACTGTTTTTT	CASSIKDLRGEKLFF
TRBJ2-7	TRBV6-5	.	.	TGTGCCAGCAGACGAAGCGGGACAACCTACGAGCAGTACTTC	CASRRSGTTYEQYF
TRBJ2-7	TRBV5-1	.	.	TGCGCCAGCAGCCCAGGGAACTACGAGCAGTACTTC	CASSPGNYEQYF
TRBJ2-3	TRBV29-1	.	TRBD2	TGCAGCGTGGGGACTTCCCACGGACTAGCCTCCACAGATACGCAGTATTTT	CSVGTSHGLASTDTQYF
TRBJ2-1	TRBV7-9	once	TRBD2	TGTGCCAGCAGCTTAGCTAGCGGGAGGGCCAATCCTGAGCAGTTCTTC	CASSLASGRANPEQFF
TRBJ1-5	TRBV30	.	.	TGTGCCTGGAGTCAGGCATTAGGCAATCAGCCCCAGCATTTT	CAWSQALGNQPQHF
TRBJ1-2	TRBV30	.	.	TGTGCCTGGAGTGTACAGGCAAACTATGGCTACACCTTC	CAWSVQANYGYTF
TRBJ1-5	TRBV19	.	.	TGTGCCAGTAGGGAGGGGAGGATTGATCAGCCCCAGCATTTT	CASREGRIDQPQHF
TRBJ2-1	TRBV10-2	.	TRBD1	TGCGCCAGCAGTGAATATCATGGGGGACAGGGGCACAATGAGCAGTTCTTC	CASSEYHGGQGHNEQFF
TRBJ2-7	TRBV30	.	TRBD1	TGTGCCTGTAAAAACCTAGGGACAGGTATTGGCGAGCAGTACTTC	CACKNLGTGIGEQYF
TRBJ2-7	TRBV28	.	.	TGTGCCAGCTTACTAGCAGGTACCTACGAGCAGTACTTC	CASLLAGTYEQYF
TRBJ1-4	TRBV4-3	.	.	TGCGCCAGCAGCCAAGGTTACTCAGGTTTTGTTGAAAAACTGTTTTTT	CASSQGYSGFVEKLFF
TRBJ1-1	TRBV6-6	few	TRBD1	TGTGCCAGCAGAGGACAGGGGACTGAAGCTTTCTTT	CASRGQGTEAFF
TRBJ1-1	TRBV7-6	.	.	TGTGCCAGCAGTCAAAGCGGGGGTATAAACACTGAAGCTTTCTTT	CASSQSGGINTEAFF